The 25 T cell receptor beta chains below all came from one sample that was sequenced in a study of cytomegalovirus exposure and HLA in healthy donors. The PCR used 60 Vbeta and 13 Jbeta primers. Using immunoSEQ multiplex PCR, the repertoire was profiled, and TCRdb retains in-frame clones only, with some absent. Of 95,000 to 110,000 clones in the sample, roughly four fifths were seen once. Source material: PBMCs. Receptor source: a young man in good health and CMV-seronegative.

The table lists this clone with a count of one. The chain combines TRBV9 with TRBJ1-2; 7 bases align to TRBD1. With V trimmed by 6 bases and J by 3 bases, 5 bases remained unmatched. Germline V gene sequence: CDR1 SGDLS, CDR2 YYNGEE. The CDR3 extends over 13 amino acids. The CDR3 protein is CASNRQGYYGYTF. The DNA of the CDR3 is TGTGCCAGCAACCGACAGGGATACTATGGCTACACCTTC.

The rearrangement links TRBV2 to TRBJ2-2, with a weak D call TRBD1 (5 bases). CDR1 and CDR2 from the germline V gene are SNHLY and FYNNEI. There are 12 residues in the CDR3. The V gene lost 10 bases and the J gene lost 5 bases, with 11 bases spanning the gap. CDR3 sequence: CANYQGTGELFF. Written as DNA, the CDR3 is TGTGCCAACTACCAGGGTACCGGGGAGCTGTTTTTT.

This clone showed up just once. This chain connects TRBV27 to TRBJ1-5; 10 bases agree with TRBD1. The CDR3 has 16 residues. V lost 4 bases to trimming and J lost 7 bases; unmatched junction nucleotides: 10. Germline V lookup: CDR1 MNHEY, CDR2 SMNVEV (reference sequence). The CDR3 DNA sequence: TGTGCCAGCAGTTCCGCCGGAGACAGGGGGCAGCAGCCCCAGCATTTT. Translated: CASSSAGDRGQQPQHF.

This rearrangement joins TRBV6-5 to TRBJ1-2; D remains unclear. V was shortened by 5 bases and J by 3 bases, with 13 bases between the two germline ends. The CDR3 is 14 amino acids. Germline assignment: CDR1 MNHEY and CDR2 SVGAGI. The CDR3 DNA follows: TGTGCCAGCAGTCACAGTTACGGGGACTATGGCTACACCTTC. Its translation: CASSHSYGDYGYTF.

The V and J genes are TRBV10-2 and TRBJ2-2, with 11 bases lining up with TRBD2. In germline, CDR1 is WSHSY, CDR2 SAAADI. J was trimmed by 2 bases and V by 6 bases; bases with no gene match: 8. The CDR3 length is 17 residues. Here the CDR3 reads CASRGPLAGGNTGELFF. The CDR3 DNA sequence: TGCGCCAGCAGGGGGCCCCTAGCGGGGGGAAACACCGGGGAGCTGTTTTTT.

This clone was seen only once. This sequence joins TRBV7-8 and TRBJ1-1; 8 bases are shared with TRBD1. J lost 3 bases, V lost 5 bases, and 8 bases had no gene match. This CDR3 comprises 15 residues. Germline V CDR1 and CDR2: SGHVS, FQNEAQ. Here the CDR3 DNA reads TGTGCCAGCAGCCCCGCCGGACAGGGCTACACTGAAGCTTTCTTT. It yields the protein CASSPAGQGYTEAFF.

This chain connects TRBV4-3 to TRBJ2-7; 11 bases are a match to TRBD2. V lost 1 base, J lost 3 bases, and 2 bases stayed unmatched. Germline V gene lookup returns CDR1 LGHNA and CDR2 YSLEER. The CDR3 contains 15 residues. DNA of the CDR3: TGCGCCAGCAGCCAAGGACTAGCGGGGTACTACGAGCAGTACTTC. The encoded protein is CASSQGLAGYYEQYF.

This rearrangement joins TRBV15 to TRBJ1-6, with TRBD1 as a possible D gene (6 bases). The length of the CDR3 is 14 residues. Germline V gene sequence: CDR1 LNHNV, CDR2 YYDKDF (reference sequence). Between the trimmed V and J ends, which lost 5 bases and 7 bases, there was a span of 12 bases. The CDR3 DNA is TGTGCCACCAGCTCCAGGGGACGGAATTCACCCCTCCACTTT. Its protein product is CATSSRGRNSPLHF.

In DNA, the CDR3 is TGCGCCAGCAGCGGGGGGGCAGGGGGCTTAGATACGCAGTATTTT. Amino acids: CASSGGAGGLDTQYF. The chain uses TRBV5-1 and TRBJ2-3, with D perhaps matching TRBD1 (8 bases). Germline CDR1 and CDR2: SGHRS and YFSETQ. Trimming took off 4 bases at V and 5 bases at J, with 17 bases between the two ends. The CDR3 covers 15 residues.

V is TRBV4-1 and J is TRBJ1-5, with TRBD1 identical over 7 bases. Germline CDR1 MGHRA, CDR2 YSYEKL. The CDR3 covers 15 residues. V was clipped by 2 bases and J by 7 bases; unmatched bases: 8. DNA of the CDR3: TGCGCCAGCAGCCAATATTTAGAGACAGGGCAGCCCCAGCATTTT. It is translated as CASSQYLETGQPQHF.

This clone has only one observation. The CDR3 loop reads CASNLGGDYGYTF. As DNA, the CDR3 is TGTGCCAGCAACCTGGGGGGAGACTATGGCTACACCTTC. J is TRBJ1-2 and V is TRBV5-4, with TRBD1 as a possible D gene (5 bases). Germline assignment: CDR1 SGHNT and CDR2 YYREEE (reference sequence). V lost 6 bases and J lost 3, with 12 bases in between. CDR3 size: 13 residues.

The genes are TRBV18 and TRBJ2-1; TRBD2 matches at 10 bases. The CDR3 totals 16 residues. Unmatched junction bases numbered 2, after V lost 0 bases and J lost 3 bases. The germline gives CDR1 KGHSH, CDR2 LQKENI. In DNA form, the CDR3 reads TGTGCCAGCTCACCACCCGGGACTAGCGACTACAATGAGCAGTTCTTC. Translating gives CASSPPGTSDYNEQFF.

This clone has a handful of counts. The genes are TRBV7-9 and TRBJ2-3; possibly TRBD1 for D (5 bases). Per the germline V gene, CDR1 is SEHNR and CDR2 is FQNEAQ (reference sequence). With 5 bases removed from V and 0 bases from J, the gap between germline ends came to 12 bases. The CDR3 spans 15 residues. CDR3 residues: CASSTTVTSTDTQYF. The CDR3 region has the DNA TGTGCCAGCAGCACGACAGTAACTAGCACAGATACGCAGTATTTT.

J is TRBJ1-3 and V is TRBV18, with D possibly TRBD1 on 5 matching bases. Germline CDR1 and CDR2: KGHSH and LQKENI. V was trimmed by 4 bases and J by 4 bases, leaving 23 bases between them. The CDR3 spans 18 residues. DNA of the CDR3: TGTGCCAGCTCACTCTCACAGACGGACACCGTGAGGGGAAACACCATATATTTT. Its protein product is CASSLSQTDTVRGNTIYF. Supplemented by reference TRBV18 and TRBJ1-3, the full variable domain reads NAGVMQNPRHLVRRRGQEARLRCSPMKGHSHVYWYRQLPEEGLKFMVYLQKENIIDESGMPKERFSAEFPKEGPSILRIQQVVRGDSAAYFCASSLSQTDTVRGNTIYFGEGSWLTVV.

The chain has TRBV6-5 and TRBJ2-1; TRBD1 matches 8 bases. There are 13 residues in the CDR3. The V gene's germline CDR1 is MNHEY and CDR2 SVGAGI. With 6 bases clipped from V and 5 bases from J, the junction kept 3 bases outside the gene matches. The CDR3 DNA reads as TGTGCCAGCAGAACGACAGGGGACAATGAGCAGTTCTTC. Its translation: CASRTTGDNEQFF.

Only one count was recorded for this clone. This specimen includes other DNA sequences encoding the same CDR3. The rearrangement uses TRBV14 and TRBJ2-7, with D hard to call. The length of the CDR3 is 13 residues. The V end lost 1 base, the J end lost 1 base, and 5 bases lay between the germline ends. Germline assignment: CDR1 SGHDN and CDR2 FVKESK. This CDR3 is CASSQVRSYEQYF. The CDR3 DNA follows: TGTGCCAGCAGCCAAGTCAGGTCCTACGAGCAGTACTTC.

This clone showed up just a few times. The chain links TRBV13 to TRBJ2-7; 7 nucleotides match TRBD1. V shed 4 bases and J 0 bases; nucleotides not matched to a gene: 6. This CDR3 has 15 residues. Germline CDR1 and CDR2: PRHDT and FYEKMQ (reference sequence). CDR3 region: CASSSPRDSSYEQYF. CDR3 nucleotides: TGTGCCAGCAGCTCCCCCCGGGACAGCTCCTACGAGCAGTACTTC.

The CDR3, as DNA: TGTGCCAGTAGTATAGTATTACGAGGGAACGGGGCCAACGTCCTGACTTTC. It translates to CASSIVLRGNGANVLTF. The V call is TRBV19, the J call TRBJ2-6, with D possibly being TRBD2 (5 bases). The V and J ends lost 1 base and 4 bases respectively, with 14 bases between them. The germline V gene encodes CDR1 LNHDA and CDR2 SQIVND (reference sequence). The CDR3 is 17 residues long.

This rearrangement joins TRBV6-5 to TRBJ1-5; TRBD1 matches at 9 bases. CDR3 length equals 15 residues. After removal of 0 bases from V and 7 bases from J, the junction contained 4 bases not matched to a gene. The germline CDR1 and CDR2 sequences are MNHEY and SVGAGI. CDR3 region: CASSYSGTGRQPQHF. In nucleotides, the CDR3 is TGTGCCAGCAGTTACTCTGGGACAGGGAGGCAGCCCCAGCATTTT.

The chain recombines TRBV9 with TRBJ2-3, with TRBD1 matching 7 bases. With V trimmed by 4 bases and J by 5 bases, 10 bases remained unmatched. Germline V gene sequence: CDR1 SGDLS, CDR2 YYNGEE. This CDR3 has 15 amino acids. CDR3 sequence reads: CASSSQGSLIDTQYF. As DNA, the CDR3 is TGTGCCAGCAGCTCACAGGGGAGTCTCATAGATACGCAGTATTTT.

This chain joins TRBV4-1 and TRBJ2-3; 10 nucleotides agree with TRBD2. This CDR3 has 15 amino acids. Unmatched junction bases numbered 2, after V lost 1 base and J lost 4 bases. Germline CDR1 is MGHRA and CDR2 is YSYEKL. The CDR3 here is CASSQGAGGSDTQYF. The CDR3, as DNA: TGCGCCAGCAGCCAAGGAGCGGGGGGGTCAGATACGCAGTATTTT.

This clone was counted only a few times. The chain employs TRBV29-1 and TRBJ1-4, with D perhaps matching TRBD1 (5 bases). The CDR3 covers 13 residues. Looked up from germline, CDR1 is SQVTM and CDR2 is ANQGSEA. The V gene lost 4 bases and the J gene lost 8 bases, with 14 bases spanning the gap. The CDR3 nucleotides are TGCAGCGTTGCCGGGGGTGAGGGAGAAAAACTGTTTTTT. Its translation is CSVAGGEGEKLFF.

Written as DNA, the CDR3 is TGTGCCAGCAGAACGGGGGGGTTCCAAGAGACCCAGTACTTC. Its translation is CASRTGGFQETQYF. The V gene is TRBV27, the J gene TRBJ2-5, with TRBD2 matching over 8 bases. There are 14 residues in the CDR3. The V segment lost 6 bases and the J segment 1 base; nucleotides outside the gene matches: 4. CDR1 is MNHEY, CDR2 SMNVEV, per germline (reference sequence).

The V and J genes are TRBV21-1 and TRBJ2-2; the D call TRBD2 from the table was never checked on the DNA. TRBV21-1 is a documented pseudogene. The CDR3 spans 15 residues. CDR3 region: CASSKDGRVSGELFF. The CDR3 region has the DNA TGTGCCAGCAGCAAAGATGGGAGGGTGTCCGGGGAGCTGTTTTTT.

The chain links TRBV6-5 to TRBJ1-1; D is unresolved. The V and J ends lost 6 bases and 3 bases respectively, with 14 bases between them. The CDR3 loop spans 14 amino acids. The germline gives CDR1 MNHEY, CDR2 SVGAGI. CDR3 region: CASSGYSWDTEAFF. The CDR3 nucleotides are TGTGCCAGCAGCGGGTACTCCTGGGACACTGAAGCTTTCTTT.